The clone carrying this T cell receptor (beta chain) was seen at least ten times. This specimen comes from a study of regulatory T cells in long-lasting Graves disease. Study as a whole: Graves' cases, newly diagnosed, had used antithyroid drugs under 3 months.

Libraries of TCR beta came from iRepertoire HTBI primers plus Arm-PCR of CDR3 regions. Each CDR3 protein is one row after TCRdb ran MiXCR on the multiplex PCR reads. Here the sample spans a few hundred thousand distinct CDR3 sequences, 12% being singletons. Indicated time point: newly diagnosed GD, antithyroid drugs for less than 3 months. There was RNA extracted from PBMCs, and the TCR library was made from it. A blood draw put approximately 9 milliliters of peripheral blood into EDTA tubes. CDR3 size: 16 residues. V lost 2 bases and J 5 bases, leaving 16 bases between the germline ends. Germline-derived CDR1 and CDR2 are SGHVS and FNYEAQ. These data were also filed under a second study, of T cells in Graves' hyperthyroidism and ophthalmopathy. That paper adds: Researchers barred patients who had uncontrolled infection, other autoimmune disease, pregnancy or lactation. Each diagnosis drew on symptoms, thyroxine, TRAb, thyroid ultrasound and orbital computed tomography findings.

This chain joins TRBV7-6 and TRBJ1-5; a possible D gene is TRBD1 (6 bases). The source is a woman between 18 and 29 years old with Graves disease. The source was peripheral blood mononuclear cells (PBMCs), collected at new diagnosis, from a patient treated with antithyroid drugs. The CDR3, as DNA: TGTGCCAGCAGCTTAATTGCTGGCAGGGGCGATCAGCCCCAGCATTTT. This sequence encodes CASSLIAGRGDQPQHF.